The subject of this entry is one T cell receptor beta chain. Its antigen is not yet known. No much larger clone exists at a distance of one base, and base qualities are not known. This entry is derived from a study of blood T cell repertoires in COVID-19 (dated by TCRdb to the early 2020s). Looking at the study overall: Samples from collaborators originated in the United States, Italy and Spain and spanned both the acute and convalescent phases of COVID-19. A freely available public database, intended as a resource for researchers studying the immune response to SARS-CoV-2, is where the repertoires were released. A de-identified subject ID, COVID-19 status, age in years and sex were almost always included in the sample metadata. The prospective study material was composed of cDNA or gDNA derived from T cells, B-cell-depleted T cells, or PBMCs. Samples came from the ongoing ImmuneRACE study (first 160 participants) plus 1,254 subjects from 6 global collaborators. Where HLA class I and class II types were available, the types were taken from metadata supplied by the sample provider, not from assay-based typing. Deeply sampled blood TCRbeta repertoires from subjects exposed to, actively infected with, or recovered from COVID-19 were included in the dataset.

The immunoSEQ Assay, a bias-controlled multiplex PCR, was used to amplify TCRbeta CDR3 regions from genomic DNA. As for the original processing: The number of nucleated cells in each sample was estimated from the amplification of reference gene primers within the assay. To quantify the absolute abundance of each unique TCRbeta CDR3 rearrangement, sequence reads were collapsed and filtered. For each sample, productive Simpson clonality was calculated as the square root of Simpson's diversity index across productive rearrangements. This is the immuneACCESS table as TCRdb keeps it, with only in-frame sequences that have V and J called. A part of the clones is gone; compared with another copy, unresolved V genes explain less than half, and the rest is unexplained. Clonal size and the V and J genes are those of that table, whereas D and trimming came from the DNA. The sample records 390,000 or so clones, more than 70% of which are singletons. Around 3% of the sample comes from the top ten.

What the work shows at the level of the full study, not this receptor alone: Clinical and demographic metadata were provided uncurated, with the amount varying by source and participant.

One collaborating source in Seattle enrolled patients while the patients were actively infected and followed the patients over time throughout the course of disease. Collaborating institutions collected whole blood in K2EDTA tubes following their own protocols. For TCRbeta analysis, collaborator samples were shipped as frozen whole blood, as isolated PBMCs, or as DNA extracted from either sample type. V gives up 7 bases and J gives up 5 bases, and the segment between their germline ends measures 13 bases. Inclusive of the bounding cysteine and phenylalanine, the CDR3 is 13 residues long. Of all the DNA, just the CDR3 is kept, 39 bases in frame from base 1. CDR1 and CDR2 are drawn from the germline V gene: KGHDR, SFDVKD.

Sequencing input: peripheral blood. The sequence came from a woman younger than 45 with COVID-19, enrolled during active disease. Here the chain combines TRBV24-1 and TRBJ2-5; the D gene is perhaps TRBD2, from 7 matching bases. The DNA sequence is as follows: TGTGCCACCAGGGGAGGGGGACACGAGACCCAGTACTTC. Its translation is CATRGGGHETQYF.